Following are 16 T cell receptor beta chains from one sample sequenced in a study of blood T cell repertoires in COVID-19. Measured with immunoSEQ multiplex PCR; TCRdb has only the in-frame clones, and not every one. This sample has tens of thousands of clones; about 83% occur once, and the top ten carry more than 14%. The sample taken for sequencing was peripheral blood. Every receptor here comes from a woman aged 70-85 years with acute or convalescent COVID-19.

The V gene is TRBV9, the J gene TRBJ2-7; 9 bases align to TRBD2. Germline trimming cut 0 bases from V and 6 bases from J; bases unmatched to any gene: 16. Germline assignment: CDR1 SGDLS and CDR2 YYNGEE. CDR3 length equals 18 residues. The CDR3: CASSVVASGRWGIREQYV. The CDR3 DNA reads as TGTGCCAGCAGCGTAGTAGCCAGCGGGAGGTGGGGCATACGCGAGCAGTACGTC.

This clone came up once. The genes are TRBV6-5 and TRBJ2-3; 7 nucleotides line up with TRBD2. The germline gives CDR1 MNHEY, CDR2 SVGAGI. This CDR3 is built from 13 residues. The J segment lost 8 bases and the V segment lost 6 bases, leaving 8 bases of the junction unmatched. The CDR3 sequence is CASSTGTIGTQYF. CDR3 bases: TGTGCCAGCAGCACCGGGACTATTGGTACGCAGTATTTT.

As to this clone: Other DNA sequences within the sample encode an identical CDR3. This chain joins TRBV12-3 or TRBV12-4 and TRBJ1-1; D not certain. V was trimmed by 3 bases and J by 1 base, leaving 6 bases between them. This CDR3 is 13 amino acids long. The CDR3 region is CASSLGRNTEAFF. For the CDR3, the DNA is TGTGCCAGCAGTTTGGGGAGGAACACTGAAGCTTTCTTT.

The V gene is TRBV11-1, the J gene TRBJ2-1, with 8 bases fitting TRBD1. The CDR3 consists of 14 residues. The V gene's germline CDR1 is SGHAT and CDR2 FQDESV (reference sequence). After removal of 5 bases from V and 6 bases from J, the junction contained 6 bases not matched to a gene. In DNA form, the CDR3 reads TGTGCCAGCAGCAGGACAGGGAATCGCAATGAGCAGTTCTTC. Protein sequence: CASSRTGNRNEQFF.

This sequence joins TRBV5-1 and TRBJ1-4; 8 bases fit TRBD1. This CDR3 has 16 amino acids. Trimming took 0 bases from V and 5 from J; bases not matched to a gene: 6. The V gene's germline CDR1 is SGHRS and CDR2 YFSETQ. The CDR3 DNA reads as TGCGCCAGCAGCTTGGGCGCTAGACAGGGGAATGAAAAACTGTTTTTT. It encodes CASSLGARQGNEKLFF.

This clone came up a few times. This chain links TRBV7-2 with TRBJ1-5, with 8 nucleotides matching TRBD1. Trimming took 5 bases from V and 2 from J; bases not matched to a gene: 5. From germline, CDR1 is SGHTA and CDR2 FQGNSA. The CDR3 has 15 amino acids. For the CDR3, the DNA is TGTGCCAGCAGCGCTACAGGGGGGGGCAATCAGCCCCAGCATTTT. Protein sequence: CASSATGGGNQPQHF. The variable domain in full, with the rest retrieved from reference TRBV7-2 and TRBJ1-5, is GAGVSQSPSNKVTEKGKDVELRCDPISGHTALYWYRQSLGQGLEFLIYFQGNSAPDKSGLPSDRFSAERTGGSVSTLTIQRTQQEDSAVYLCASSATGGGNQPQHFGDGTRLSIL.

The chain uses TRBV6-5 and TRBJ2-5; TRBD1 aligns across 9 bases. Germline CDR1 is MNHEY and CDR2 is SVGAGI. V shed 5 bases, J shed 5 bases, and the junction held 3 bases outside the gene matches. The CDR3 is 13 residues long. The CDR3 loop reads CASSRTGVETQYF. Written as DNA, the CDR3 is TGTGCCAGCAGTCGGACAGGGGTGGAGACCCAGTACTTC.

The chain combines TRBV6-5 with TRBJ2-7; D possibly corresponds to TRBD1 (6 bases). The V gene's germline CDR1 is MNHEY and CDR2 SVGAGI. Trimming took off 7 bases at V and 2 bases at J, with 12 bases between the two ends. The CDR3 length is 13 residues. In DNA form, the CDR3 reads TGTGCCAGCAACAGGGACATAACCTACGAGCAGTACGTC. Its protein product is CASNRDITYEQYV.

J is TRBJ2-6 and V is TRBV7-8; D gene uncertain. Germline values: CDR1 SGHVS, CDR2 FQNEAQ. V was trimmed by 1 base and J by 0 bases, leaving 13 bases between them. The CDR3 sequence is 18 residues long. In DNA, the CDR3 is TGTGCCAGCAGCTTAGGTTTTACAGACCTCTCTGGGGCCAACGTCCTGACTTTC. It yields the protein CASSLGFTDLSGANVLTF.

The chain has TRBV27 and TRBJ1-5, with 8 bases that match TRBD1. This CDR3 region has 13 residues. Trimming took 10 bases from V and 5 from J; bases not matched to a gene: 7. Germline CDR1 and CDR2: MNHEY and SMNVEV (reference sequence). Here the CDR3 reads CANRGQGDQPQHF. For the CDR3, the DNA is TGTGCCAATCGTGGACAGGGTGATCAGCCCCAGCATTTT.

The chain joins TRBV7-2 to TRBJ1-6; perhaps TRBD1 as D (5 bases). Trimming pared 5 bases from V and 8 bases from J, leaving 13 bases between. The germline V gene has CDR1 SGHTA and CDR2 FQGNSA. This CDR3 region has 14 residues. This chain's CDR3 is CASSPSQGYSPLHF. In nucleotides, the CDR3 is TGTGCCAGCAGCCCATCGCAGGGTTATTCACCCCTCCACTTT.

The CDR3 here is CASISDLHTGELFF. CDR3 nucleotides: TGTGCCAGCATCTCGGACTTACACACCGGGGAGCTGTTTTTT. The chain joins TRBV6-5 to TRBJ2-2, with a tentative D call TRBD2 (5 bases). Germline V CDR1 and CDR2: MNHEY, SVGAGI. CDR3 length: 14 amino acids. V was trimmed by 7 bases and J by 3 bases, leaving 12 bases between them.

J is TRBJ2-3 and V is TRBV5-4; 9 bases agree with TRBD2. Germline-derived CDR1 and CDR2 are SGHNT and YYREEE (reference sequence). Unmatched junction bases numbered 6, after V lost 7 bases and J lost 3 bases. The CDR3 consists of 14 residues. CDR3 protein: CASSSGDQTDTQYF. The CDR3, as DNA: TGTGCCAGCTCTAGCGGGGATCAAACAGATACGCAGTATTTT.

This clone was observed a single time. The rearrangement uses TRBV6-6 and TRBJ1-5, with 8 nucleotides matching TRBD1. Germline assignment: CDR1 MNHNY and CDR2 SVGAGI (reference sequence). The length of the CDR3 is 15 residues. The V and J ends lost 2 bases and 6 bases, in that order; junction bases with no gene match: 6. In nucleotides, the CDR3 is TGTGCCAGCAGTTACGGGGACAGGTTATCTCAGCCCCAGCATTTT. Encoded protein: CASSYGDRLSQPQHF.

This rearrangement joins TRBV7-2 to TRBJ2-1; tentatively, D is TRBD2 (5 bases). Per the germline V gene, CDR1 is SGHTA and CDR2 is FQGNSA. This CDR3 spans 14 amino acids. V dropped 4 bases and J dropped 0 bases, with 7 bases sitting between them. The CDR3 loop is CASSYGLSYNEQFF. In DNA form, the CDR3 reads TGTGCCAGCAGCTATGGACTCTCCTACAATGAGCAGTTCTTC.

The CDR3 loop is CASSTDRDTEAFF. The CDR3, as DNA: TGTGCCAGTAGTACAGACAGGGACACTGAAGCTTTCTTT. This chain connects TRBV19 to TRBJ1-1, with TRBD1 identical over 7 bases. The length of the CDR3 is 13 residues. Trimming cost V 4 bases and J 3 bases; bases outside gene matches: 2. Germline CDR1 and CDR2: LNHDA and SQIVND (reference sequence). The entire variable domain, with the rest obtained from reference TRBV19 and TRBJ1-1, is as follows: DGGITQSPKYLFRKEGQNVTLSCEQNLNHDAMYWYRQDPGQGLRLIYYSQIVNDFQKGDIAEGYSVSREKKESFPLTVTSAQKNPTAFYLCASSTDRDTEAFFGQGTRLTVV.